This T cell receptor (beta chain) was documented in a study of identical twins' blood T cells. Study-wide points: Environmental influences on twin similarity could not be excluded.

This clonotype was observed a few times. Its antigen is currently unknown. TCRdb independently ran MiXCR on the 5' RACE reads; one entry per CDR3 protein. This table has fewer than 450,000 distinct CDR3 sequences, under 30% appearing once. The CDR3 is 15 residues long. The V gene's germline CDR1 is SGHTA and CDR2 FQGTGA. V shed 5 bases, J shed 4 bases, and the junction held 8 bases outside the gene matches. The chain couples TRBV7-3 to TRBJ1-3; 7 nucleotides agree with TRBD1. The sample taken for sequencing was PBMCs. The receptor was derived from a woman aged 18 to 55 in good health. In DNA form, the CDR3 reads TGTGCCAGCAGCGCATCCGGGACAGAAGGAAACACCATATATTTT. Translating it yields CASSASGTEGNTIYF. Using reference TRBV7-3 and TRBJ1-3 for the parts outside the CDR3, the full variable domain is GAGVSQTPSNKVTEKGKYVELRCDPISGHTALYWYRQSLGQGPEFLIYFQGTGAADDSGLPNDRFFAVRPEGSVSTLKIQRTERGDSAVYLCASSASGTEGNTIYFGEGSWLTVV.